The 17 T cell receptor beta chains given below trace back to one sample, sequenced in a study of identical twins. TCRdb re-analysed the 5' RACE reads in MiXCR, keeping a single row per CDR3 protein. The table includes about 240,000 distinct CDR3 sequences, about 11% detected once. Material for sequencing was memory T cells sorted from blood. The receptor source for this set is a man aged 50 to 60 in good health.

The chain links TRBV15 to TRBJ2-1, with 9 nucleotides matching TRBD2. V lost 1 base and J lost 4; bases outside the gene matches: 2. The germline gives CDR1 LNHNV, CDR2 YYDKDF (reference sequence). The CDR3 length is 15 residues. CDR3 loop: CATSRGTSEYNEQFF. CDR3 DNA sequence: TGTGCCACCAGCAGAGGGACTAGCGAATACAATGAGCAGTTCTTC.

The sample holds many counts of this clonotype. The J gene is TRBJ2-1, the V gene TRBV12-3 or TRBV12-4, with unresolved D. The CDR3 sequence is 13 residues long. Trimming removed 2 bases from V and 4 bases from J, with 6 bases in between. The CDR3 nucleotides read TGTGCCAGCAGTTTATGGGGATACAATGAGCAGTTCTTC. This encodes CASSLWGYNEQFF.

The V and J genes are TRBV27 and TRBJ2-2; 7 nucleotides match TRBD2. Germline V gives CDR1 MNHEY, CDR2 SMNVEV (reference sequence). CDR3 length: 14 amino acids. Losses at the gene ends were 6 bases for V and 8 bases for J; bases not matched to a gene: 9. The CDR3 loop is CASRREPHWGELFF. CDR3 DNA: TGTGCCAGCAGGCGGGAGCCGCATTGGGGGGAGCTGTTTTTT.

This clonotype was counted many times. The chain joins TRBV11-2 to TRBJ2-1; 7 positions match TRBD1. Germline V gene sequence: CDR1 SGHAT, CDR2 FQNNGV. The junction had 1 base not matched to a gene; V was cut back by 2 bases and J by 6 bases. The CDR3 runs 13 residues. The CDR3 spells CASSLPGGNEQFF. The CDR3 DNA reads TGTGCCAGCAGCTTACCAGGGGGCAATGAGCAGTTCTTC. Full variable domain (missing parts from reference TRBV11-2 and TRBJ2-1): EAGVAQSPRYKIIEKRQSVAFWCNPISGHATLYWYQQILGQGPKLLIQFQNNGVVDDSQLPKDRFSAERLKGVDSTLKIQPAKLEDSAVYLCASSLPGGNEQFFGPGTRLTVL.

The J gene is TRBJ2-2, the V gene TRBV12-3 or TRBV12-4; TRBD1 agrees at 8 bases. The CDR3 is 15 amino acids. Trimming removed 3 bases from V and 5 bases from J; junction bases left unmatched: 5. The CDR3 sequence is CASSFQGADTGELFF. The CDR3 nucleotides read TGTGCCAGCAGTTTCCAGGGGGCGGATACCGGGGAGCTGTTTTTT.

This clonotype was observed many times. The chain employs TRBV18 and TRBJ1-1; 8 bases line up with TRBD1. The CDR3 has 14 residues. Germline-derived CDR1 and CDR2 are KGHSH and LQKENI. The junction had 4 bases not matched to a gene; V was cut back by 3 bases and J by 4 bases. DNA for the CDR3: TGTGCCAGCTCACCCAGGACAGGGCCCACTGAAGCTTTCTTT. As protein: CASSPRTGPTEAFF.

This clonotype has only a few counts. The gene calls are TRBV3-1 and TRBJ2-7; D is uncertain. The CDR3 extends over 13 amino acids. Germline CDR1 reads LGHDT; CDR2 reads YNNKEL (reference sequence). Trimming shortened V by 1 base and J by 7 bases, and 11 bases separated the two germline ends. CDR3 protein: CASSQVWPGEQYF. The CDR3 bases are TGTGCCAGCAGCCAAGTATGGCCCGGGGAGCAGTACTTC.

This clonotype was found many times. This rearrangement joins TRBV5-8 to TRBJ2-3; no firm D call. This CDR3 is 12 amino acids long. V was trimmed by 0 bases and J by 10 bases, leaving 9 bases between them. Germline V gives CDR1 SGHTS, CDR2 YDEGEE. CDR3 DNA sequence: TGTGCCAGCAGCTTGGTCAGTCTCCCGCAGTATTTT. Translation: CASSLVSLPQYF.

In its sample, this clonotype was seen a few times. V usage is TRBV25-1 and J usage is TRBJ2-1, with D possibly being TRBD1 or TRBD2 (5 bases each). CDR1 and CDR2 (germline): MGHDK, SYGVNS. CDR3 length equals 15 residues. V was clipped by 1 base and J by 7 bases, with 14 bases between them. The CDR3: CASSELRAWGNEQFF. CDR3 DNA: TGTGCCAGCAGTGAATTAAGGGCGTGGGGGAATGAGCAGTTCTTC.

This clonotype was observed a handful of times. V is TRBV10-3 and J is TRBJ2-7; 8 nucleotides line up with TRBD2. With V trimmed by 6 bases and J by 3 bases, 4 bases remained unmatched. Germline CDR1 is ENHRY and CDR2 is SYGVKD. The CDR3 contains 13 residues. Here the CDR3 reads CAIRKAGVYEQYF. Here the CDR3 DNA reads TGTGCCATCAGGAAAGCGGGAGTCTACGAGCAGTACTTC.

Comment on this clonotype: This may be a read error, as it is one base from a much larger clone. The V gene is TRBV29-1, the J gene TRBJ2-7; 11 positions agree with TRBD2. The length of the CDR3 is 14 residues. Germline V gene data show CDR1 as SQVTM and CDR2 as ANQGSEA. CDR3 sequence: CSVELFSGRDELYF. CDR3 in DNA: TGCAGCGTTGAACTATTTAGCGGGAGGGACGAGCTGTACTTC.

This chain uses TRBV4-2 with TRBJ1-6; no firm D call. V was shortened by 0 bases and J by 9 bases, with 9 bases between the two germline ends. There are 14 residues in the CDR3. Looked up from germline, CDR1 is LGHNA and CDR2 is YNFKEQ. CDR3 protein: CASSQDAAISPLHF. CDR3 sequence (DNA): TGTGCCAGCAGCCAAGATGCGGCAATTTCACCCCTCCACTTT.

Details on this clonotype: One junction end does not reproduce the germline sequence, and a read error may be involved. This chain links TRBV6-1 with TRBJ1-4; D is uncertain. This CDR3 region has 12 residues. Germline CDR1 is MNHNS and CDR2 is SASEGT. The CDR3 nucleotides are TGTGCCAGCAGTGAAGCTAGAGAAAAACCGTTTTTT. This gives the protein CASSEAREKPFF.

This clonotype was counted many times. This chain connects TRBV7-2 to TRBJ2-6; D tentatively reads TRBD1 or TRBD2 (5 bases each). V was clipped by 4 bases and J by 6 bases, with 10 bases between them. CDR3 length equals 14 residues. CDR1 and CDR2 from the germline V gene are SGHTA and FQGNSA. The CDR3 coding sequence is TGTGCCAGCAGCTCCGGGACGTCGGCCAACGTCCTGACTTTC. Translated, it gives CASSSGTSANVLTF.

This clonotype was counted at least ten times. The CDR3 protein is CASSLEDNTEAFF. DNA for the CDR3: TGTGCCAGCAGCTTGGAAGATAACACTGAAGCTTTCTTT. This chain links TRBV5-5 with TRBJ1-1; D is uncertain. Trimming shortened V by 0 bases and J by 2 bases, and 5 bases separated the two germline ends. This CDR3 is built from 13 residues. CDR1 is SGHKS, CDR2 YYEKEE, per germline (reference sequence).

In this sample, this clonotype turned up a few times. This CDR3 is CASRRESADTQYF. In DNA, the CDR3 is TGCGCCAGCCGCCGGGAGAGTGCAGATACGCAGTATTTT. The chain uses TRBV5-1 and TRBJ2-3; perhaps TRBD2 as D (6 bases). The CDR3 length is 13 residues. Trimming took 7 bases from V and 4 from J, leaving 13 bases between them. In germline, CDR1 is SGHRS, CDR2 YFSETQ.

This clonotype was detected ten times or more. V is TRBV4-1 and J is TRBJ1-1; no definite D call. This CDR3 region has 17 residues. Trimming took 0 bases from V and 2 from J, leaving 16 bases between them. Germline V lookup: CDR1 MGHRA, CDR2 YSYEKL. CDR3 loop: CASSQDLAYSSNTEAFF. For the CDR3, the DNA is TGCGCCAGCAGCCAAGACTTGGCGTACAGCTCCAACACTGAAGCTTTCTTT.